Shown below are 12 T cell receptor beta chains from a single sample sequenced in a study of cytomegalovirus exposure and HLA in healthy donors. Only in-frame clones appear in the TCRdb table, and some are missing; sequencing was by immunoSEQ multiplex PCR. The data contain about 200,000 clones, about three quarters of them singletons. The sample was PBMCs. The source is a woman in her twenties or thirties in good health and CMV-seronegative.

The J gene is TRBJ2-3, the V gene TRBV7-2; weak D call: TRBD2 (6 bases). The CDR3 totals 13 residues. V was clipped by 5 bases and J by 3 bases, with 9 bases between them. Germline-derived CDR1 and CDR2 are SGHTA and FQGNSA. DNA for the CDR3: TGTGCCAGCAGCAAACGGGGGACAGATACGCAGTATTTT. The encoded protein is CASSKRGTDTQYF.

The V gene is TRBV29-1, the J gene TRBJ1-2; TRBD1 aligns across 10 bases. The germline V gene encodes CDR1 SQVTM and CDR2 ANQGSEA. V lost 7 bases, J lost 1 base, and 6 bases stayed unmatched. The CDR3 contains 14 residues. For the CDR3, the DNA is TGCAGCGCATTAGGACAGGGGGTTAACTATGGCTACACCTTC. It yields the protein CSALGQGVNYGYTF.

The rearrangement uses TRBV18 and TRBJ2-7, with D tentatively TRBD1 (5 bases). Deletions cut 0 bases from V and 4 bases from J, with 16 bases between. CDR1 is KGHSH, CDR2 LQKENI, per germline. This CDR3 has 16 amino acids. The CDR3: CASSPPRIAGSYEQYF. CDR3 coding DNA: TGTGCCAGCTCACCACCAAGGATAGCAGGGTCTTACGAGCAGTACTTC. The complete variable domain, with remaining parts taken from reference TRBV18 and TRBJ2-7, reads NAGVMQNPRHLVRRRGQEARLRCSPMKGHSHVYWYRQLPEEGLKFMVYLQKENIIDESGMPKERFSAEFPKEGPSILRIQQVVRGDSAAYFCASSPPRIAGSYEQYFGPGTRLTVT.

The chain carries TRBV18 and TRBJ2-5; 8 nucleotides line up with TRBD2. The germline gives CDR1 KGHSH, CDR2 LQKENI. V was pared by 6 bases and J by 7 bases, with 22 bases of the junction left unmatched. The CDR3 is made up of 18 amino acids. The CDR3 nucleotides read TGTGCCAGCTCGCTCCTTAGGGGTAGCGGGATGGGCCCGGGGACCCAGTACTTC. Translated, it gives CASSLLRGSGMGPGTQYF.

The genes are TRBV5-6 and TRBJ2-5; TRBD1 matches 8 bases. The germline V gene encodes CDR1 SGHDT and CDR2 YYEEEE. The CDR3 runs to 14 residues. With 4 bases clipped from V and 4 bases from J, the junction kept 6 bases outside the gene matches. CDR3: CASSDRTGIETQYF. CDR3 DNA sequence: TGTGCCAGCAGCGATAGGACAGGGATAGAGACCCAGTACTTC. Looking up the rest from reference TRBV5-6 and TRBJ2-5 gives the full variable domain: DAGVTQSPTHLIKTRGQQVTLRCSPKSGHDTVSWYQQALGQGPQFIFQYYEEEERQRGNFPDRFSGHQFPNYSSELNVNALLLGDSALYLCASSDRTGIETQYFGPGTRLLVL.

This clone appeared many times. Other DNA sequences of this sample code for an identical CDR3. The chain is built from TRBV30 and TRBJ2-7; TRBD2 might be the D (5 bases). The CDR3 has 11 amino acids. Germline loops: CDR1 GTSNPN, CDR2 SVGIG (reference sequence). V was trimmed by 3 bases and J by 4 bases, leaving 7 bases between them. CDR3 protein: CAWRRTYEQYF. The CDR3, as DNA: TGTGCCTGGAGAAGGACTTACGAGCAGTACTTC.

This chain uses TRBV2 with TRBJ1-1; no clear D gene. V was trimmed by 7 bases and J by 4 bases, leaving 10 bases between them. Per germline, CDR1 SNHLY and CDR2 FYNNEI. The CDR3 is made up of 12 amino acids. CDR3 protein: CASKRESTEAFF. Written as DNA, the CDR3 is TGTGCCAGCAAAAGGGAGAGCACTGAAGCTTTCTTT.

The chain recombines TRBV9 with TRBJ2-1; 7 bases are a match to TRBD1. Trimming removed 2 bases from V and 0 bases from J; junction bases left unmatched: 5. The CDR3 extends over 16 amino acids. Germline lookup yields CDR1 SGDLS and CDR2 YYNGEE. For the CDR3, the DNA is TGTGCCAGCAGCGTGACAGGGTTAAACTCCTACAATGAGCAGTTCTTC. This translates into CASSVTGLNSYNEQFF.

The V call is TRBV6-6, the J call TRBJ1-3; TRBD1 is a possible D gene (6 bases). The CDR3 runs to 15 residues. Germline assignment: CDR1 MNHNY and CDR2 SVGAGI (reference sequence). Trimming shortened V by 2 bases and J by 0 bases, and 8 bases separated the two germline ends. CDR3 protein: CASSYTGYSGNTIYF. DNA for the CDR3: TGTGCCAGCAGTTACACAGGGTACTCTGGAAACACCATATATTTT.

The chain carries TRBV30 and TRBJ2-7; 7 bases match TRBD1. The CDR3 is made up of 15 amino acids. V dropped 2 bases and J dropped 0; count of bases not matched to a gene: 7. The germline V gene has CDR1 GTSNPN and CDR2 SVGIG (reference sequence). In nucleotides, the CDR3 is TGTGCCTGGAGTCTCGGGACAGTTAGCTCCTACGAGCAGTACTTC. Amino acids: CAWSLGTVSSYEQYF.

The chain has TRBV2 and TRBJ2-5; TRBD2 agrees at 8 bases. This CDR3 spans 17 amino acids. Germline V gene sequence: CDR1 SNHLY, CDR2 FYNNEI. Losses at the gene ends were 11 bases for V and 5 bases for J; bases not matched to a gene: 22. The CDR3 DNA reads TGTGCCTCAAAACGGCAGGGCGGGGGGCCTGGTTGGGAGACCCAGTACTTC. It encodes CASKRQGGGPGWETQYF.

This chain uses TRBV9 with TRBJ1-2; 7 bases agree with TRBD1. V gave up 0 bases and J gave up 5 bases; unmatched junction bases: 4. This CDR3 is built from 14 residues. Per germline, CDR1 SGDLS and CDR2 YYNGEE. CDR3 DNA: TGTGCCAGCAGCGTAGGCAGGGGGGATTATGGCTACACCTTC. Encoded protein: CASSVGRGDYGYTF.